This T cell receptor (beta chain) was obtained from a study of shared clonotypes between healthy human individuals. Overall study findings and caveats: Larger estimated richness was generally recorded for naive subsets relative to memory subsets. Blood was the only sampled material, and tissue repertoires likely differ. Clonotypes shared by all four sorted-subset donors had higher generation probabilities than non-shared clonotypes.

On this clone: What it binds is not known.

CDR1 MNHEY and CDR2 SMNVEV come from the germline V gene (reference sequence). The CDR3 length is 17 residues. V was clipped by 4 bases and J by 2 bases, with 19 bases between them. In the original workflow: Sequence data from immunoSEQ were junction-only and lacked quality scores; consequently, filtering differed. The repertoire was sequenced with immunoSEQ multiplex PCR; TCRdb's copy has only in-frame clones and lacks some. The V and J calls and clone size were taken over from that table, and D and trimming were inferred from the DNA. The sample consists of about 2.1 million clones, roughly 95% of them appearing once. Terminally differentiated effector memory CD45RA+ cells were excluded from the naive CD8 cells, which were CD45RO-negative and positively selected for CCR7.

Sequencing was done on a sample of naive CD8+ T cells from PBMCs. V and J are TRBV27 and TRBJ2-3, with TRBD1 as a possible D gene (5 bases). The TCR was taken from a man younger than 35 in good health. Some clones in this sample may be carry-over from other donors' samples. In nucleotides, the CDR3 is TGTGCCAGCAGTTCGCGACCAGGGTGGCCCCCCACAGATACGCAGTATTTT. Protein product: CASSSRPGWPPTDTQYF.